These 13 T cell receptor beta chains originate from one sample sequenced in a study of T-cell reconstitution after alpha-beta-depleted transplantation in children. Preparation of the TCRbeta library was carried out with unique molecular identifiers. TCRdb called the PCR reads again in MiXCR, with one record for every CDR3 protein. Here the sample spans roughly 790,000 distinct CDR3 sequences, approximately 15% being singletons. The sequencing here drew on PBMCs, mostly from graft donor cells, taken 360 days after TCRalphabeta/CD19-depleted stem cell transplant. All receptors come from a male patient aged 10 to 17 who had a stem cell transplant for acute lymphoblastic leukemia, so the T cells may come from the graft donor.

At least ten counts were recorded for this clonotype. The V gene is TRBV27, the J gene TRBJ2-3; possibly TRBD2 for D (6 bases). V was shortened by 6 bases and J by 2 bases, with 18 bases between the two germline ends. This CDR3 spans 16 amino acids. Germline V lookup: CDR1 MNHEY, CDR2 SMNVEV (reference sequence). This chain's CDR3 is CASSASGASATDTQYF. The CDR3 coding sequence is TGTGCCAGCAGCGCATCCGGGGCTAGCGCCACAGATACGCAGTATTTT.

The chain is built from TRBV7-3 and TRBJ1-2; 7 bases align to TRBD1. The CDR3 is made up of 15 amino acids. V was pared by 5 bases and J by 2 bases, with 8 bases of the junction left unmatched. Germline-derived CDR1 and CDR2 are SGHTA and FQGTGA. The CDR3 nucleotides are TGTGCCAGCAGCCCAAATCGACAGGGAAACTATGGCTACACCTTC. Its translation: CASSPNRQGNYGYTF.

Ten or more counts support this clonotype. V and J are TRBV7-3 and TRBJ1-3; tentatively, D is TRBD1 (5 bases). V was cut by 1 base and J by 4 bases, with 14 bases left in between. The CDR3 has 16 amino acids. Germline V gives CDR1 SGHTA, CDR2 FQGTGA. The CDR3 loop reads CASSLNFGQRGNTIYF. In DNA form, the CDR3 reads TGTGCCAGCAGCTTAAACTTCGGACAAAGGGGAAACACCATATATTTT.

The rearrangement uses TRBV20-1 and TRBJ2-1; TRBD2 is a possible D gene (5 bases). V was shortened by 6 bases and J by 5 bases, with 11 bases between the two germline ends. This CDR3 region has 12 residues. CDR1 is DFQATT and CDR2 is SNEGSKA in the germline V gene (reference sequence). CDR3: CSARLNHNEQFF. In DNA form, the CDR3 reads TGCAGTGCCCGACTAAACCACAATGAGCAGTTCTTC.

This clonotype was recorded at least ten times. The chain combines TRBV20-1 with TRBJ2-7; either TRBD1 or TRBD2 may supply D (5 bases each). The CDR3 extends over 18 amino acids. With 5 bases removed from V and 1 base from J, the gap between germline ends came to 27 bases. Germline lookup yields CDR1 DFQATT and CDR2 SNEGSKA (reference sequence). The CDR3 nucleotides read TGCAGTGCTCAAAACCTTTACCGGGACCCAAAAGCGTCCTACGAGCAGTACTTC. Its protein product is CSAQNLYRDPKASYEQYF.

This clonotype was observed a few times. This chain links TRBV15 with TRBJ1-2, with D possibly being TRBD1 (5 bases). V was pared by 5 bases and J by 7 bases, with 17 bases between. There are 14 residues in the CDR3. In germline, CDR1 is LNHNV, CDR2 YYDKDF (reference sequence). The CDR3 region is CATSRSQVFGGYTF. The CDR3 DNA follows: TGTGCCACCAGCCGGTCACAGGTCTTTGGTGGCTACACCTTC. Based on the CDR3 plus reference TRBV15 and TRBJ1-2, the full variable domain is DAMVIQNPRYQVTQFGKPVTLSCSQTLNHNVMYWYQQKSSQAPKLLFHYYDKDFNNEADTPDNFQSRRPNTSFCFLDIRSPGLGDTAMYLCATSRSQVFGGYTFGSGTRLTVV.

The CDR3 DNA reads as TGTGCCAGCAGCTACTGGGGGGGACAGGGCACAGATACGCAGTATTTT. Its translation is CASSYWGGQGTDTQYF. The chain links TRBV11-2 to TRBJ2-3, with D maybe TRBD1 (8 bases). Between the trimmed V and J ends, which lost 4 bases and 1 base, there was a span of 15 bases. CDR3 length equals 16 residues. CDR1 and CDR2 from the germline V gene are SGHAT and FQNNGV.

The chain is built from TRBV6-5 and TRBJ1-4; TRBD1 matches at 7 bases. The CDR3 has 17 residues. V shed 2 bases, J shed 8 bases, and the junction held 14 bases outside the gene matches. The germline V gene encodes CDR1 MNHEY and CDR2 SVGAGI. The CDR3 DNA reads TGTGCCAGCAGTTACAGCGGTGCAGGGGGGATTGGCGAAAAACTGTTTTTT. It specifies CASSYSGAGGIGEKLFF.

V usage is TRBV7-2 and J usage is TRBJ2-7; perhaps D is TRBD1 or TRBD2 (5 bases each). The V end was cut by 3 bases, the J end by 2 bases, with 14 bases between. The CDR3 is 15 amino acids. Germline CDR1 reads SGHTA; CDR2 reads FQGNSA. CDR3 in DNA: TGTGCCAGCAGCTTTAGCCGGGACGGCACCTACGAGCAGTACTTC. It translates to CASSFSRDGTYEQYF.

This clonotype was recorded only once. The rearrangement uses TRBV27 and TRBJ2-7; 9 positions match TRBD1. The CDR3 covers 15 residues. Unmatched junction bases numbered 7, after V lost 4 bases and J lost 3 bases. CDR1 is MNHEY and CDR2 is SMNVEV in the germline V gene (reference sequence). The CDR3 nucleotides read TGTGCCAGCAGTTCCACCGGGACAGGGCACTACGAGCAGTACTTC. Translation: CASSSTGTGHYEQYF.

This clonotype was found many times. This chain joins TRBV12-5 and TRBJ2-6; D possibly matches TRBD1 or TRBD2 (5 bases each). The CDR3 is 17 residues long. Germline lookup yields CDR1 LGHNT and CDR2 FRNRAP. Trimming pared 3 bases from V and 0 bases from J, leaving 12 bases between. The CDR3 sequence: CASGFSGRNSGANVLTF. CDR3 sequence (DNA): TGTGCTAGTGGTTTCTCGGGACGTAACTCTGGGGCCAACGTCCTGACTTTC.

This clonotype was counted a few times. The chain has TRBV12-3 or TRBV12-4 and TRBJ2-7; 9 bases map to TRBD2. V lost 8 bases and J lost 2; bases outside the gene matches: 4. This CDR3 has 13 amino acids. CDR3 nucleotides: TGTGCCAGCTGGCTAGCGGGGACCTACGAGCAGTACTTC. Translated, it gives CASWLAGTYEQYF.

In this sample, this clonotype turned up a few times. This chain uses TRBV5-1 with TRBJ1-1; 7 bases fit TRBD1. CDR3 length: 12 residues. Per the germline V gene, CDR1 is SGHRS and CDR2 is YFSETQ. V gave up 3 bases and J gave up 6 bases; unmatched junction bases: 2. The CDR3 here is CASSSGQAEAFF. The CDR3 nucleotides read TGCGCCAGCAGCTCCGGACAGGCTGAAGCTTTCTTT.